Each of the 9 T cell receptor beta chains below was sequenced from the same sample in a study of cytomegalovirus exposure and HLA in healthy donors. The PCR had 60 Vbeta and 13 Jbeta primers. The table came from immunoSEQ multiplex PCR; TCRdb's copy has only in-frame clones and leaves some out. Among about 130,000 clones, over 9.5% were seen once, and the ten largest hold approximately 4.4%. The sample comprised PBMCs. The receptors stem from a woman aged 18-35 years in good health and CMV-seropositive.

This clone was observed a handful of times. The gene calls are TRBV6-5 and TRBJ2-5; TRBD2 agrees at 8 bases. This CDR3 has 16 amino acids. The trim removed 0 bases at V and 5 bases at J, leaving 8 bases unmatched. Germline V lookup: CDR1 MNHEY, CDR2 SVGAGI. The CDR3 sequence is CASSYSPGRGRETQYF. CDR3 sequence (DNA): TGTGCCAGCAGTTACTCCCCCGGGAGGGGTAGGGAGACCCAGTACTTC.

The CDR3 protein is CASSVSYRTGGNEQFF. The CDR3 bases are TGTGCCAGCAGCGTAAGTTATAGGACAGGGGGGAATGAGCAGTTCTTC. This chain links TRBV9 with TRBJ2-1; 10 bases agree with TRBD1. Germline V gene sequence: CDR1 SGDLS, CDR2 YYNGEE. The CDR3 extends over 16 amino acids. Trimming removed 1 base from V and 7 bases from J; junction bases left unmatched: 8.

Here the CDR3 DNA reads TGTGCCAGCAGCCGAAGGACAGGGGGCGAGCAGTTCTTC. It encodes CASSRRTGGEQFF. This rearrangement joins TRBV7-3 to TRBJ2-1, with TRBD1 identical over 11 bases. Trimming cost V 5 bases and J 10 bases; bases outside gene matches: 4. In germline, CDR1 is SGHTA, CDR2 FQGTGA. The CDR3 runs 13 residues.

The chain joins TRBV10-1 to TRBJ1-1; 7 bases are shared with TRBD1. V shed 6 bases and J 7 bases; nucleotides not matched to a gene: 8. CDR1 and CDR2 (germline): WNHNN, SYGVQD (reference sequence). The CDR3 is 13 amino acids. In DNA, the CDR3 is TGCGCCAGCAGCCCGGGACAGCTGAGTGAAGCTTTCTTT. This translates into CASSPGQLSEAFF.

The chain uses TRBV29-1 and TRBJ2-7, with 9 positions matching TRBD2. V dropped 4 bases and J dropped 7; count of bases not matched to a gene: 8. CDR1 and CDR2 from the germline V gene are SQVTM and ANQGSEA. The CDR3 covers 13 residues. CDR3 DNA sequence: TGCAGCGTTGTGAGCGGGCTAGCGGGAGAGCAGTACTTC. Encoded protein: CSVVSGLAGEQYF.

This clone appeared a few times. The chain links TRBV2 to TRBJ2-7; 8 bases match TRBD2. Germline V lookup: CDR1 SNHLY, CDR2 FYNNEI. V shed 5 bases, J shed 7 bases, and the junction held 10 bases outside the gene matches. The length of the CDR3 is 14 residues. CDR3 protein: CASSILAVSGEQYF. The CDR3 coding sequence is TGTGCCAGCAGTATACTAGCGGTCTCCGGAGAGCAGTACTTC.

The chain employs TRBV6-5 and TRBJ2-7; D gene unclear. CDR1 is MNHEY, CDR2 SVGAGI, per germline. Deletions cut 8 bases from V and 2 bases from J, with 13 bases between. This CDR3 is 13 amino acids long. This CDR3 is CASSAGLAYEQYF. The DNA for the CDR3 is TGTGCCAGCTCGGCCGGGTTAGCCTACGAGCAGTACTTC.

A few counts support this clone. The genes are TRBV4-1 and TRBJ1-1, with 8 nucleotides matching TRBD1. From germline, CDR1 is MGHRA and CDR2 YSYEKL. Trimming cost V 1 base and J 4 bases; bases outside gene matches: 14. The CDR3 covers 18 residues. The CDR3 spells CASSQATGGLGLSTEAFF. The CDR3 coding sequence is TGCGCCAGCAGCCAAGCAACAGGGGGACTTGGTCTGAGCACTGAAGCTTTCTTT.

In this sample, this clone turned up a few times. The chain links TRBV6-6 to TRBJ2-2; 7 bases match TRBD2. The germline gives CDR1 MNHNY, CDR2 SVGAGI (reference sequence). This CDR3 comprises 13 residues. Germline trimming cut 6 bases from V and 6 bases from J; bases unmatched to any gene: 4. The CDR3 region has the DNA TGTGCCAGCAGGGGTCGGGGGGCCGGGGAGCTGTTTTTT. It yields the protein CASRGRGAGELFF.